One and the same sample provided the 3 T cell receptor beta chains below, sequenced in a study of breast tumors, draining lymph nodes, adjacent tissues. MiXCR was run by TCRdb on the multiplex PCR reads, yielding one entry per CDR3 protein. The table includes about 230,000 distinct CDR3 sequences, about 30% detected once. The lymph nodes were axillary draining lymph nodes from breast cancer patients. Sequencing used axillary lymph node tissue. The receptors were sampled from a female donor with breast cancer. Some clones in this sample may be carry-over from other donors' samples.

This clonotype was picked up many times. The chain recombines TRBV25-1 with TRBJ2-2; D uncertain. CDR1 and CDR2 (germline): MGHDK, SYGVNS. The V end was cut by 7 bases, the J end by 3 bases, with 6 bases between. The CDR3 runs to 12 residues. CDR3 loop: CASTPHTGELFF. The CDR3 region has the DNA TGTGCCAGCACCCCCCACACCGGGGAGCTGTTTTTT.

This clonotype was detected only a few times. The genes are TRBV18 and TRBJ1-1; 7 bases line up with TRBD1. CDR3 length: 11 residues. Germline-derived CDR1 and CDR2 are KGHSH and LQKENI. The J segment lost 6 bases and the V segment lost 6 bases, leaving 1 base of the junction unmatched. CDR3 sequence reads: CASSDRAEAFF. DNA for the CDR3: TGTGCCAGCTCCGACAGGGCTGAAGCTTTCTTT.

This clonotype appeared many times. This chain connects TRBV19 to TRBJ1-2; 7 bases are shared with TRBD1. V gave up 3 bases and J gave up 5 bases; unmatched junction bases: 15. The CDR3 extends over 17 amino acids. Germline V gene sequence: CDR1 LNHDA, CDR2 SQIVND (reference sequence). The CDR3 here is CASSIYRDSPIYYGYTF. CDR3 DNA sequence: TGTGCCAGTAGTATTTACCGGGACAGTCCTATCTATTATGGCTACACCTTC.